Shown below are 31 T cell receptor beta chains from a single sample sequenced in a study of T cells in Graves' hyperthyroidism and ophthalmopathy. Template material for amplifying TCR beta CDR3 regions consisted of RNA transcripts. Primed by the HTBI set, a first-round RT-PCR was run on the TCR CDR3. MiXCR was run by TCRdb on the multiplex PCR reads, yielding one entry per CDR3 protein. Found here are 650,000 to 750,000 distinct CDR3 sequences, about 14% of them singletons; the top ten hold 10%. Material: blood. The receptors come from a woman under 30 with Graves' hyperthyroidism.

The table lists this clonotype with many counts. The rearrangement uses TRBV18 and TRBJ1-2, with D possibly being TRBD1 (6 bases). Germline CDR1 and CDR2: KGHSH and LQKENI. V was shortened by 3 bases and J by 4 bases, with 12 bases between the two germline ends. This CDR3 region has 14 residues. This CDR3 reads CASSPRQDLYGYTF. The CDR3 DNA reads as TGTGCCAGCTCACCCCGACAGGACCTCTATGGCTACACCTTC.

This clonotype showed up many times. The V and J genes are TRBV28 and TRBJ1-1; 7 bases map to TRBD1. CDR1 and CDR2 (germline): MDHEN, SYDVKM. This CDR3 comprises 15 residues. The J segment lost 0 bases and the V segment lost 6 bases, leaving 7 bases of the junction unmatched. The CDR3, as DNA: TGTGCCAGCAGACAAGCCACAGGGGTGAACACTGAAGCTTTCTTT. Protein product: CASRQATGVNTEAFF.

The rearrangement links TRBV7-9 to TRBJ2-5; possible D gene TRBD2, 5 bases. The CDR3 loop spans 14 amino acids. The ends were cut back, 4 bases at V and 5 bases at J, with 14 bases in the middle. Germline V lookup: CDR1 SEHNR, CDR2 FQNEAQ (reference sequence). The CDR3 region is CASSSWTQSETQYF. For the CDR3, the DNA is TGTGCCAGCAGCTCCTGGACTCAATCTGAGACCCAGTACTTC.

This clonotype was seen ten or more times. The J gene is TRBJ2-5, the V gene TRBV12-3 or TRBV12-4; 9 positions match TRBD2. This CDR3 comprises 14 residues. Unmatched junction bases numbered 5, after V lost 6 bases and J lost 3 bases. CDR3 coding DNA: TGTGCCAGCAGCCTAGCGGGACTGAAAGAGACCCAGTACTTC. Protein product: CASSLAGLKETQYF.

A few counts support this clonotype. The CDR3 sequence is CASSFLHRADTQYF. CDR3 DNA sequence: TGTGCCAGCAGCTTCCTTCACCGAGCAGATACGCAGTATTTT. The gene calls are TRBV7-9 and TRBJ2-3; no definite D call. Germline V gene lookup returns CDR1 SEHNR and CDR2 FQNEAQ (reference sequence). The germline V and J ends were trimmed by 3 bases and 4 bases, with 11 bases remaining between them. The CDR3 runs 14 residues.

This clonotype was detected many times. V usage is TRBV30 and J usage is TRBJ1-1, with D unclear. V was clipped by 8 bases and J by 1 base, with 8 bases between them. Per the germline V gene, CDR1 is GTSNPN and CDR2 is SVGIG (reference sequence). The CDR3 length is 11 residues. CDR3 DNA sequence: TGTGCCGGCAACAGGAACACTGAAGCTTTCTTT. It translates to CAGNRNTEAFF.

Comment on this clonotype: A read error is likely, as this CDR3 ends without the conserved phenylalanine or tryptophan. Written as DNA, the CDR3 is TGTGCCAGCAGCCAACGGACTAACTCCTACAATGAGCAGTTCATC. As protein: CASSQRTNSYNEQFI. V and J are TRBV5-5 and TRBJ2-1; TRBD2 might be the D (6 bases). V was pared by 4 bases and J by 0 bases, with 11 bases between. There are 15 residues in the CDR3. Per the germline V gene, CDR1 is SGHKS and CDR2 is YYEKEE (reference sequence).

Ten or more counts support this clonotype. This sequence joins TRBV29-1 and TRBJ1-5; 8 bases match TRBD1. Germline assignment: CDR1 SQVTM and CDR2 ANQGSEA. V trimming: 4 bases; J trimming: 3 bases; junction bases outside the gene matches: 2. CDR3 size: 13 residues. CDR3 in amino acids: CSVGDRNNQPQHF. CDR3 DNA sequence: TGCAGCGTTGGGGACAGGAACAATCAGCCCCAGCATTTT.

This clonotype was recorded a few times. DNA for the CDR3: TGTGCCAGCTCACCAATACCGGTGACAGGGTCCTTTAGCAATCAGCCCCAGCATTTT. This encodes CASSPIPVTGSFSNQPQHF. The chain joins TRBV18 to TRBJ1-5; TRBD1 matches 7 bases. The germline V gene has CDR1 KGHSH and CDR2 LQKENI. This CDR3 contains 19 residues. V lost 2 bases and J lost 0; bases outside the gene matches: 13.

This clonotype was seen more than once but under ten times. The rearrangement uses TRBV7-8 and TRBJ2-1; the match to TRBD2 covers 8 bases. The CDR3 is 14 amino acids. The J segment lost 7 bases and the V segment lost 5 bases, leaving 7 bases of the junction unmatched. Germline CDR1 reads SGHVS; CDR2 reads FQNEAQ. The CDR3 here is CASSTRTSPNEQFF. Written as DNA, the CDR3 is TGTGCCAGCAGCACCCGGACTAGCCCTAATGAGCAGTTCTTC.

There are a few counts of this clonotype. The chain carries TRBV7-9 and TRBJ2-1; D call uncertain. Trimming shortened V by 1 base and J by 15 bases, and 13 bases separated the two germline ends. CDR1 and CDR2 from the germline V gene are SEHNR and FQNEAQ (reference sequence). The CDR3 has 12 residues. The DNA of the CDR3 is TGTGCCAGCAGCTTAGAGGTAGCTCATTCGTTCTTC. Translation: CASSLEVAHSFF.

This sequence joins TRBV7-2 and TRBJ2-6; 12 bases are a match to TRBD2. Unmatched junction bases numbered 3, after V lost 0 bases and J lost 0 bases. The CDR3 is made up of 19 amino acids. Germline values: CDR1 SGHTA, CDR2 FQGNSA. CDR3 coding DNA: TGTGCCAGCAGCTTAGCCCCGGGACTAGCGGGCTCTGGGGCCAACGTCCTGACTTTC. Residues: CASSLAPGLAGSGANVLTF.

In regard to this clonotype: A clone one base away is much larger, so this may be a read error. A read error is likely, as this CDR3 ends without the conserved phenylalanine or tryptophan. The rearrangement links TRBV6-5 to TRBJ1-1; D remains unclear. Germline V gene data show CDR1 as MNHEY and CDR2 as SVGAGI. The CDR3 sequence is 12 residues long. V was pared by 0 bases and J by 2 bases, with 1 base between. The chain's CDR3 is CASSYSNTEAFS. DNA of the CDR3: TGTGCCAGCAGTTACTCCAACACTGAAGCTTTCTCT.

This clonotype was counted ten times or more. This rearrangement joins TRBV9 to TRBJ1-4, with D tentatively TRBD1 (5 bases). The length of the CDR3 is 16 residues. The germline V and J ends were trimmed by 4 bases and 3 bases, with 16 bases remaining between them. Germline values: CDR1 SGDLS, CDR2 YYNGEE. CDR3: CASSPRGESPNEKLFF. In DNA form, the CDR3 reads TGTGCCAGCAGCCCAAGGGGTGAGTCCCCTAATGAAAAACTGTTTTTT.

This clonotype appeared a single time. Germline is not matched at one junction end, which may reflect a read error. The rearrangement links TRBV27 to TRBJ2-7, with 7 bases fitting TRBD1. This CDR3 has 15 amino acids. Germline-derived CDR1 and CDR2 are MNHEY and SMNVEV (reference sequence). The CDR3 spells CASSQGGIGGYERYF. The CDR3 coding sequence is TGTGCCAGCAGTCAAGGGGGAATAGGGGGCTACGAGCGGTACTTC.

This clonotype was counted many times. The genes are TRBV15 and TRBJ1-5, with D perhaps TRBD1 (5 bases). Germline loops: CDR1 LNHNV, CDR2 YYDKDF (reference sequence). Trimming removed 4 bases at V and 4 bases at J, with 11 bases between. This CDR3 is 14 amino acids long. DNA of the CDR3: TGTGCCACCAGCACGATCAGGGTGAATCAGCCCCAGCATTTT. Protein sequence: CATSTIRVNQPQHF.

The chain links TRBV6-1 to TRBJ2-1; 9 bases align to TRBD2. Germline CDR1 MNHNS, CDR2 SASEGT. Trimming removed 6 bases from V and 7 bases from J; junction bases left unmatched: 10. This CDR3 comprises 15 residues. CDR3 in amino acids: CASSLTSGVGNEQFF. DNA of the CDR3: TGTGCCAGCAGCCTGACTAGCGGAGTTGGGAATGAGCAGTTCTTC.

This clonotype was seen only a few times. J is TRBJ1-2 and V is TRBV15; no definite D call. Germline V gives CDR1 LNHNV, CDR2 YYDKDF (reference sequence). Trimming left V 2 bases short and J 1 base short, with 20 bases between. The CDR3 runs 18 residues. The CDR3: CATSRRPQSATINYGYTF. The CDR3 coding sequence is TGTGCCACCAGCAGACGCCCCCAGTCAGCAACTATTAACTATGGCTACACCTTC. Variable domain in full (rest from reference TRBV15 and TRBJ1-2): DAMVIQNPRYQVTQFGKPVTLSCSQTLNHNVMYWYQQKSSQAPKLLFHYYDKDFNNEADTPDNFQSRRPNTSFCFLDIRSPGLGDTAMYLCATSRRPQSATINYGYTFGSGTRLTVV.

The table lists this clonotype with a few counts. V is TRBV20-1 and J is TRBJ1-2; D is uncertain. V shed 6 bases and J shed 8 bases, with 16 bases lying between them. The CDR3 runs to 12 residues. Germline assignment: CDR1 DFQATT and CDR2 SNEGSKA (reference sequence). This CDR3 is CSAPPEERGYTF. The CDR3 DNA follows: TGCAGTGCACCACCCGAAGAGAGGGGCTACACCTTC.

This clonotype was counted at least ten times. V and J are TRBV7-9 and TRBJ1-1, with no clear D. Germline CDR1 and CDR2: SEHNR and FQNEAQ (reference sequence). The CDR3 runs 14 residues. V lost 2 bases to trimming and J lost 1 base, with 8 bases between them. The CDR3 bases are TGTGCCAGCAGCTTACCTAGGAGGAACACTGAAGCTTTCTTT. It encodes CASSLPRRNTEAFF. Full variable domain (missing parts from reference TRBV7-9 and TRBJ1-1): DTGVSQNPRHKITKRGQNVTFRCDPISEHNRLYWYRQTLGQGPEFLTYFQNEAQLEKSRLLSDRFSAERPKGSFSTLEIQRTEQGDSAMYLCASSLPRRNTEAFFGQGTRLTVV.

This clonotype was detected ten times or more. The J gene is TRBJ2-7, the V gene TRBV14; 7 nucleotides align to TRBD1. Looked up from germline, CDR1 is SGHDN and CDR2 is FVKESK. This CDR3 is built from 15 residues. V lost 4 bases and J lost 0; bases outside the gene matches: 6. The CDR3 protein is CASSLLQGSSYEQYF. In DNA form, the CDR3 reads TGTGCCAGCAGCCTTCTACAGGGGAGCTCCTACGAGCAGTACTTC.

Of note for this clonotype: This clone may be a read error of a much larger clone one base away. This rearrangement joins TRBV11-2 to TRBJ1-1; unclear D gene. Germline V gene lookup returns CDR1 SGHAT and CDR2 FQNNGV. The CDR3 is 12 residues long. V lost 6 bases to trimming and J lost 1 base, with 6 bases between them. Here the CDR3 reads CASRAANTEAFF. The CDR3 nucleotides read TGTGCCAGCAGAGCAGCGAACACTGAAGCTTTCTTT.

This clonotype was seen only a few times. The DNA for the CDR3 is TGTGCCAGCAGGACGTTATGGAGGCGCGCTTACGAGCAGTACTTC. Its protein is CASRTLWRRAYEQYF. The V gene is TRBV6-2 or TRBV6-3, the J gene TRBJ2-7, with D possibly TRBD2 on 5 matching bases. V shed 6 bases and J shed 4 bases, with 19 bases lying between them. Per the germline V gene, CDR1 is MNHEY and CDR2 is SVGEGT. There are 15 residues in the CDR3.

This clonotype was detected many times. This chain uses TRBV5-6 with TRBJ1-1; 10 bases agree with TRBD1. CDR3 length: 14 residues. In germline, CDR1 is SGHDT, CDR2 YYEEEE. Germline trimming cut 2 bases from V and 6 bases from J; bases unmatched to any gene: 4. CDR3 region: CASSFGQGVAEAFF. CDR3 in DNA: TGTGCCAGCAGCTTCGGACAGGGGGTGGCTGAAGCTTTCTTT.

This clonotype occurred many times. This rearrangement joins TRBV5-1 to TRBJ1-6; D is possibly TRBD1 (5 bases). Germline V gene data show CDR1 as SGHRS and CDR2 as YFSETQ. Trimming took off 4 bases at V and 10 bases at J, with 12 bases between the two ends. The CDR3 spans 13 residues. CDR3 nucleotide sequence: TGCGCCAGCAGCCCATCCAGGGACTCACCCCTCCACTTT. Residues: CASSPSRDSPLHF.

This clonotype was counted at least ten times. The chain has TRBV12-3 or TRBV12-4 and TRBJ2-1; D is possibly TRBD1 (6 bases). CDR3 length: 16 amino acids. V lost 3 bases and J 10 bases, leaving 22 bases between the germline ends. The CDR3 sequence: CASSFSRWGSGEEQFF. In nucleotides, the CDR3 is TGTGCCAGCAGTTTTTCCAGATGGGGGTCAGGGGAAGAGCAGTTCTTC.

In its sample, this clonotype was seen once. The rearrangement joins TRBV19 to TRBJ2-1; 16 bases fit TRBD2. The CDR3 totals 19 residues. From germline, CDR1 is LNHDA and CDR2 SQIVND (reference sequence). J gave up 4 bases and V 5 bases, and 11 bases lay outside the gene matches. CDR3 bases: TGTGCCAGTAGTCCAGCCGGGACTAGCGGGAGGGCCCTATACAATGAGCAGTTCTTC. It yields the protein CASSPAGTSGRALYNEQFF.

The chain is built from TRBV2 and TRBJ1-1, with a tentative D call TRBD1 (6 bases). Looked up from germline, CDR1 is SNHLY and CDR2 is FYNNEI. This CDR3 has 14 amino acids. The germline V and J ends were trimmed by 4 bases and 6 bases, with 15 bases remaining between them. The CDR3, as DNA: TGTGCCAGCAGTGCGGACCGGGGGGGCTCTGAAGCTTTCTTT. It is translated as CASSADRGGSEAFF.

The rearrangement uses TRBV14 and TRBJ2-7, with D possibly matching TRBD1 (5 bases). The CDR3 extends over 13 amino acids. The germline CDR1 and CDR2 sequences are SGHDN and FVKESK. The germline V and J ends were trimmed by 3 bases and 3 bases, with 9 bases remaining between them. The CDR3 loop reads CASSQATGYEQYF. The CDR3 bases are TGTGCCAGCAGCCAGGCCACAGGCTACGAGCAGTACTTC.

This sequence joins TRBV27 and TRBJ1-6, with D hard to call. V was cut by 3 bases and J by 9 bases, with 15 bases left in between. This CDR3 is built from 15 residues. CDR1 and CDR2 (germline): MNHEY, SMNVEV (reference sequence). The CDR3, as DNA: TGTGCCAGCAGTTTTTTAGCGTCCGGCCCTTCACCCCTCCACTTT. This translates into CASSFLASGPSPLHF.

This clonotype was recorded a few times. The rearrangement links TRBV7-8 to TRBJ1-3; D uncertain. CDR3 length: 16 residues. The germline V and J ends were trimmed by 5 bases and 2 bases, with 16 bases remaining between them. Germline loops: CDR1 SGHVS, CDR2 FQNEAQ. CDR3 amino acids: CASSPERWVTGNTIYF. Here the CDR3 DNA reads TGTGCCAGCAGCCCGGAACGGTGGGTGACTGGAAACACCATATATTTT.